The TCR beta chain described here comes from a study of blood T cell repertoires in COVID-19. Study background: Researchers got acute and convalescent COVID-19 samples from the United States, Italy and Spain. PBMCs, B-cell-depleted T cells, or T cells were the source of the cDNA or gDNA that made up the material.

In the authors' methods: The assay estimated nucleated cells by amplifying reference gene primers. Using immunoSEQ multiplex PCR, the repertoire was profiled, and TCRdb retains in-frame clones only, with some absent. V and J calls and clone size are as listed in that table; D and trimming were resolved from the DNA. The data show roughly 230,000 clones, with approximately 84% seen just once and under 5% held by the top ten. The V end lost 0 bases, the J end lost 3 bases, and 14 bases lay between the germline ends. Germline lookup yields CDR1 SGHRS and CDR2 YFSETQ. This CDR3 region has 16 residues. V is TRBV5-1 and J is TRBJ2-3; maybe TRBD2 (5 bases). The clonotype originates from a man over 45 with active or convalescent COVID-19. Material for sequencing was peripheral blood. CDR3 protein: CASSLDGSSFTDTQYF. The CDR3 DNA sequence: TGCGCCAGCAGCTTGGATGGGAGTTCATTTACAGATACGCAGTATTTT.